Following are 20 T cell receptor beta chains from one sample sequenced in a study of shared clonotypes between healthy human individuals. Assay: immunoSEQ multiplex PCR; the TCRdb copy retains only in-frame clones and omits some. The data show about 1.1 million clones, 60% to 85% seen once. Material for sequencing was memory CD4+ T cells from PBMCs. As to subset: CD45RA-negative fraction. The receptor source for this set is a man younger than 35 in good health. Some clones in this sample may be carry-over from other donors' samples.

The CDR3, as DNA: TGCGCCAGCAGTCGCATCCCCCTTGCTACTAGCGGAGACATAGCCAAAAACATTCAGTACTTC. Translated, it gives CASSRIPLATSGDIAKNIQYF. J is TRBJ2-4 and V is TRBV5-1; 8 bases fit TRBD2. The CDR3 extends over 21 amino acids. Germline V gene lookup returns CDR1 SGHRS and CDR2 YFSETQ. With V trimmed by 5 bases and J by 0 bases, 22 bases remained unmatched.

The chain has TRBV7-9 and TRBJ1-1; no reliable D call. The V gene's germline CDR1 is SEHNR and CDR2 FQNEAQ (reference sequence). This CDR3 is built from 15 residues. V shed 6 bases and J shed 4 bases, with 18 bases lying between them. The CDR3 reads CASSYSGMLFTEAFF. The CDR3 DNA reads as TGTGCCAGCAGTTACAGCGGGATGCTTTTCACTGAAGCTTTCTTT.

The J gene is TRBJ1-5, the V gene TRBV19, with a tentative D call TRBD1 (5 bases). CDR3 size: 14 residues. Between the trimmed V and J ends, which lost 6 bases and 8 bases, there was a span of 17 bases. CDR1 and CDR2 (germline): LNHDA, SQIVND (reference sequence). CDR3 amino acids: CASSPLGLLEPQHF. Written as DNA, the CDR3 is TGTGCCAGTAGCCCGTTGGGGCTGTTAGAGCCCCAGCATTTT.

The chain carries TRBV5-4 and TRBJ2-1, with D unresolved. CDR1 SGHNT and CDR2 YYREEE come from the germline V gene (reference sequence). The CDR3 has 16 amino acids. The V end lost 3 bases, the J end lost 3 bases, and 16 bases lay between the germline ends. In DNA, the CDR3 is TGTGCCAGCAGCTCATCGCTCCCCGCGGTCTACAATGAGCAGTTCTTC. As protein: CASSSSLPAVYNEQFF.

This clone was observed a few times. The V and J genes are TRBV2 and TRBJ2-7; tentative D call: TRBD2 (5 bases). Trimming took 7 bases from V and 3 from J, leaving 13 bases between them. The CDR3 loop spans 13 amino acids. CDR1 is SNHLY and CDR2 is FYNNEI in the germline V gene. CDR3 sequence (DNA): TGTGCCAGCAAAGGAGGAGGTCTCTACGAGCAGTACTTC. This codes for CASKGGGLYEQYF.

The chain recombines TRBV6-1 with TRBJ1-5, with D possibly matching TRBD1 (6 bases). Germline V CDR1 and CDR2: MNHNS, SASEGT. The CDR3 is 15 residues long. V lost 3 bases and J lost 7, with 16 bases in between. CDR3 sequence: CASSEIPGAGQPQHF. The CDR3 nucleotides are TGTGCCAGCAGTGAGATCCCAGGGGCCGGACAGCCCCAGCATTTT.

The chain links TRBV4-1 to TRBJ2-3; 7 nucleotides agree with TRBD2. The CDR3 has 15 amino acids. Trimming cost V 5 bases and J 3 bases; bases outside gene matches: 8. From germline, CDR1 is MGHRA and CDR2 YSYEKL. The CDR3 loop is CASSASGMRTDTQYF. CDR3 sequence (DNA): TGCGCCAGCAGCGCGAGCGGGATGAGGACAGATACGCAGTATTTT.

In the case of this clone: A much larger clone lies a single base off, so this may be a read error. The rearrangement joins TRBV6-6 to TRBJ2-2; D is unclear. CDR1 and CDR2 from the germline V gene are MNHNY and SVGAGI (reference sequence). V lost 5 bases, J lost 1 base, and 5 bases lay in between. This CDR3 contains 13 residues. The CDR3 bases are TGTGCCAGCAGTGGCAGGAACACCGGGGAGCTGTTTTTT. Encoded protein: CASSGRNTGELFF.

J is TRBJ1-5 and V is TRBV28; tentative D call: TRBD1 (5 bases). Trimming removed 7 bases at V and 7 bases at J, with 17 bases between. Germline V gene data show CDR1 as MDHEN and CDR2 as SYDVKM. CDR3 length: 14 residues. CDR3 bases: TGTGCCAGCATCCCTCCGGGGGGGGGACAGCCCCAGCATTTT. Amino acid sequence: CASIPPGGGQPQHF.

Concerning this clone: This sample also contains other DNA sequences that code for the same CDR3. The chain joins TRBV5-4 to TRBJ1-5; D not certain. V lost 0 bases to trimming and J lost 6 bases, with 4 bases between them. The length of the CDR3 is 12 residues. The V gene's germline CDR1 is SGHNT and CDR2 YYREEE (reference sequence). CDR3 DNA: TGTGCCAGCAGCTTGGACAGTCAGCCCCAGCATTTT. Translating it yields CASSLDSQPQHF.

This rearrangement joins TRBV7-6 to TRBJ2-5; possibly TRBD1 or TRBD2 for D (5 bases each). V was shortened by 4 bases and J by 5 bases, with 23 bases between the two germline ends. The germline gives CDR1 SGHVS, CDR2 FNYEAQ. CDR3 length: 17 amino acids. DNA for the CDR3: TGTGCCAGCAGCTCCCACCCGGCGGGCCCGAGGGGCGAGACCCAGTACTTC. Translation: CASSSHPAGPRGETQYF. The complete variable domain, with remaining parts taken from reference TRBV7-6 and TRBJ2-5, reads GAGVSQSPRYKVTKRGQDVALRCDPISGHVSLYWYRQALGQGPEFLTYFNYEAQQDKSGLPNDRFSAERPEGSISTLTIQRTEQRDSAMYRCASSSHPAGPRGETQYFGPGTRLLVL.

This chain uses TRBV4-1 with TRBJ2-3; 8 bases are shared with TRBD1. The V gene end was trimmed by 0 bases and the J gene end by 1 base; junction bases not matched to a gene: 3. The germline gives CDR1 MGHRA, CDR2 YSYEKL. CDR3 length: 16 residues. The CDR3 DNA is TGCGCCAGCAGCCAAGAAACAGGGGGGCGCACAGATACGCAGTATTTT. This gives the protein CASSQETGGRTDTQYF.

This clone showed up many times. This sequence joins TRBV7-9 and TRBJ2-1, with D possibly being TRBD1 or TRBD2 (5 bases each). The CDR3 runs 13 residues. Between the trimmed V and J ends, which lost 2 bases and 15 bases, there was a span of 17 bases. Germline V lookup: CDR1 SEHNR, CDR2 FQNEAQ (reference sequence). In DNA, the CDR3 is TGTGCCAGCAGCTTATCCCAGGGACGGGCGGTGTTCTTC. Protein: CASSLSQGRAVFF.

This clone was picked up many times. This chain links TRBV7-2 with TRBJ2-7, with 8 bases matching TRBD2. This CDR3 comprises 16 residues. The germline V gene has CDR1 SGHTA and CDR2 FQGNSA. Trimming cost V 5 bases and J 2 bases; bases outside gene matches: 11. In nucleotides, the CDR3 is TGTGCCAGCAGCCCACCGTCTAGCGGGCCTACCTACGAGCAGTACTTC. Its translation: CASSPPSSGPTYEQYF.

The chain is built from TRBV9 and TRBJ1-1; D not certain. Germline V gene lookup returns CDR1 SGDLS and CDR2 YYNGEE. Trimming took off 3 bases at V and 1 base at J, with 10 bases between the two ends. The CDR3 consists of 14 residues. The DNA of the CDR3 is TGTGCCAGCAGCGCGACCGGGTCGAACACTGAAGCTTTCTTT. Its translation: CASSATGSNTEAFF.

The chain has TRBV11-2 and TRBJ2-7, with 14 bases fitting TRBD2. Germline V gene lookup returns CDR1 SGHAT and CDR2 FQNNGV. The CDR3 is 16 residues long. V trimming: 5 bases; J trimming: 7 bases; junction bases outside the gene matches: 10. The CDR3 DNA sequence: TGTGCCAGCAGCCCTCGACTAGCGGGAGGGCCATTTGAGCAGTACTTC. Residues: CASSPRLAGGPFEQYF.

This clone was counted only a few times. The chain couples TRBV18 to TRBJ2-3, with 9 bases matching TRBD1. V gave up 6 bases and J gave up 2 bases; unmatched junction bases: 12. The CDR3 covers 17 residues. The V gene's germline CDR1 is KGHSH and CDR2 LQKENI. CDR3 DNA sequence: TGTGCCAGCTCCCCTACGTATATACAGGGGGCCACAGATACGCAGTATTTT. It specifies CASSPTYIQGATDTQYF.

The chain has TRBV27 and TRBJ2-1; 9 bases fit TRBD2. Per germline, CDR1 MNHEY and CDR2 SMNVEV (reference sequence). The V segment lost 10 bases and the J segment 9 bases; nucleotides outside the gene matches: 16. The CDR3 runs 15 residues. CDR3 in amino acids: CATNRQLAGNSEQFF. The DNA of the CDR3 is TGTGCCACCAATCGTCAGCTAGCGGGAAATTCTGAGCAGTTCTTC.

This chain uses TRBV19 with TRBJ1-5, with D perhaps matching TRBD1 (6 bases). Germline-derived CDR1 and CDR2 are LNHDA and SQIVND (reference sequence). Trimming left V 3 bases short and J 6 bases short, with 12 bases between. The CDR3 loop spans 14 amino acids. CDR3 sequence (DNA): TGTGCCAGTAGTATCGGGGTAGGGGGTCAGCCCCAGCATTTT. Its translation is CASSIGVGGQPQHF.

The CDR3 reads CASRPAGASTDTQYF. CDR3 coding DNA: TGTGCCAGCCGCCCGGCGGGAGCAAGCACAGATACGCAGTATTTT. The rearrangement uses TRBV27 and TRBJ2-3; 7 bases agree with TRBD2. Germline CDR1 reads MNHEY; CDR2 reads SMNVEV (reference sequence). Germline trimming cut 8 bases from V and 0 bases from J; bases unmatched to any gene: 8. CDR3 length: 15 residues.